The 9 T cell receptor beta chains below were found in one sample sequenced in a study of spatial heterogeneity in lung cancer. TCRdb re-called the 5' RACE reads through MiXCR, storing one row per CDR3 protein. The profile shows more than 50,000 distinct CDR3 sequences, more than 6.5% of them singletons. Time point specified: sample taken at primary tumor resection. Sequencing covered unsorted whole RNA taken from tumor, nontumor lung or frozen PBMC. The sample was PBMCs, taken at surgery. Receptors originate from a female donor with early-stage non-small cell lung cancer.

This clonotype has a count of ten or more. The rearrangement uses TRBV28 and TRBJ1-6; D unclear. In germline, CDR1 is MDHEN, CDR2 SYDVKM. This CDR3 has 14 residues. V shed 5 bases and J shed 11 bases, with 16 bases lying between them. The DNA of the CDR3 is TGTGCCAGCAGTCTGGTTGAAATGGAGCCACCCCTCCACTTT. It specifies CASSLVEMEPPLHF.

On this clonotype: It may be a read error: a sequence one base away is much more abundant. The chain couples TRBV28 to TRBJ2-7, with 7 bases fitting TRBD2. Germline V gene data show CDR1 as MDHEN and CDR2 as SYDVKM. CDR3 length: 15 residues. J lost 0 bases, V lost 9 bases, and 11 bases had no gene match. DNA of the CDR3: TGTGCCAGTCGTATCGGGGGGACTGGCTCCTACGAGCAGTACTTC. Translated, it gives CASRIGGTGSYEQYF.

This clonotype was seen ten or more times. The V gene is TRBV7-8, the J gene TRBJ1-1, with no clear D. V lost 3 bases to trimming and J lost 5 bases, with 13 bases between them. The CDR3 length is 14 residues. Germline V gene data show CDR1 as SGHVS and CDR2 as FQNEAQ. The DNA for the CDR3 is TGTGCCAGCAGCTTTCTAGAGGTGGCGACTGAAGCTTTCTTT. Encoded protein: CASSFLEVATEAFF. The full variable domain, with the rest looked up from reference TRBV7-8 and TRBJ1-1, is GAGVSQSPRYKVAKRGQDVALRCDPISGHVSLFWYQQALGQGPEFLTYFQNEAQLDKSGLPSDRFFAERPEGSVSTLKIQRTQQEDSAVYLCASSFLEVATEAFFGQGTRLTVV.

This clonotype was recorded many times. V and J are TRBV6-2 or TRBV6-3 and TRBJ2-1, with TRBD2 identical over 7 bases. Germline V gene data show CDR1 as MNHEY and CDR2 as SVGEGT. This CDR3 contains 15 residues. J lost 6 bases, V lost 7 bases, and 12 bases had no gene match. The CDR3 loop is CASNLGRGRSNEQFF. DNA for the CDR3: TGTGCCAGCAACCTTGGGAGGGGCAGAAGCAATGAGCAGTTCTTC.

Details on this clonotype: A much larger clone is a single base away; this may be a read error. The chain is built from TRBV29-1 and TRBJ1-2, with D perhaps TRBD1 (5 bases). This CDR3 comprises 14 residues. Trimming took off 6 bases at V and 4 bases at J, with 18 bases between the two ends. Looked up from germline, CDR1 is SQVTM and CDR2 is ANQGSEA. The CDR3 sequence is CSVSPAGNGYGYTF. The DNA for the CDR3 is TGCAGCGTAAGCCCGGCAGGGAATGGCTATGGCTACACCTTC.

This clonotype has just a few counts. The CDR3 loop reads CSASRSGGLSSYEQYF. CDR3 in DNA: TGCAGTGCTAGTCGTAGCGGGGGGCTCAGCTCCTACGAGCAGTACTTC. The chain has TRBV20-1 and TRBJ2-7, with 10 bases aligning to TRBD2. This CDR3 has 16 residues. Germline CDR1 is DFQATT and CDR2 is SNEGSKA (reference sequence). The J segment lost 0 bases and the V segment lost 3 bases, leaving 8 bases of the junction unmatched.

There are many counts of this clonotype. The V and J genes are TRBV7-3 and TRBJ2-2; no clear D gene. The ends were cut back, 5 bases at V and 4 bases at J, with 14 bases in the middle. CDR1 and CDR2 (germline): SGHTA, FQGTGA. CDR3 length equals 15 residues. The CDR3 is CASSHLLEPTGELFF. CDR3 bases: TGTGCCAGCAGCCACCTACTGGAGCCCACCGGGGAGCTGTTTTTT.

This clonotype was counted only a few times. This chain joins TRBV19 and TRBJ2-1, with D perhaps matching TRBD1 (5 bases). The CDR3 contains 16 residues. Germline V gene sequence: CDR1 LNHDA, CDR2 SQIVND (reference sequence). V was shortened by 3 bases and J by 2 bases, with 14 bases between the two germline ends. CDR3 residues: CASSIPTVLTYNEQFF. CDR3 nucleotide sequence: TGTGCCAGTAGTATTCCGACAGTACTTACCTACAATGAGCAGTTCTTC.

A note on this clonotype: Possible read error: a much larger clone is one base away. The chain recombines TRBV13 with TRBJ2-7; D is uncertain. In germline, CDR1 is PRHDT, CDR2 FYEKMQ (reference sequence). The CDR3 loop spans 15 amino acids. As DNA, the CDR3 is TGTGCCAGCAGCTTAGATGGTGACCACTCCTACGAGCGGTACTTC. Translated, it gives CASSLDGDHSYERYF.